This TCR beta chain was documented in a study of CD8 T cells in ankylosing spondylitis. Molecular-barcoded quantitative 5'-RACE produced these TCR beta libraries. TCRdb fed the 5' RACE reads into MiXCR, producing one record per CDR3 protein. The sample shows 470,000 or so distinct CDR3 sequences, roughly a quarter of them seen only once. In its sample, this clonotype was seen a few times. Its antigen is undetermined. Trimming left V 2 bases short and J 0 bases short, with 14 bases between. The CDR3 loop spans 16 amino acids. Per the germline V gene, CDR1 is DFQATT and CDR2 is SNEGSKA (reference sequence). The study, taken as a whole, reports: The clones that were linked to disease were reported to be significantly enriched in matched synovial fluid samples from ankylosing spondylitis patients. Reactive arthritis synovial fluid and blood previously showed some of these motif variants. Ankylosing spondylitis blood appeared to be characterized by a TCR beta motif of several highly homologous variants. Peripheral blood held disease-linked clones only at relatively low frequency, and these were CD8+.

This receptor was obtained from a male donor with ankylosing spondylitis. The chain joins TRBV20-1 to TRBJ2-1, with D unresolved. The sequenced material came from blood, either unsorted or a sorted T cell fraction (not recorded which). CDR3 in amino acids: CSARPWTDSSYNEQFF. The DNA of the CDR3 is TGCAGTGCTAGACCATGGACCGATAGCTCCTACAATGAGCAGTTCTTC.